One sample yielded the 21 T cell receptor beta chains listed below, sequenced in a study of vaccination effects on CD4 cells after COVID-19. Antigens for these TCRs are unknown. Viral peptide pools were used in the ViraFEST assay to expand antigen-specific CD4+ T cells, and sequencing came afterward. When less than 13 days of culture had elapsed, CD4+ T cells were isolated. Method: immunoSEQ multiplex PCR; TCRdb's copy keeps in-frame clones and lacks some. Of about 54,000 clones listed, roughly 80% are singletons. The sample consisted of CD4+ T cells from PBMCs cultured with HCoV-229E spike peptides, taken before COVID-19 vaccination. The receptors shown here come from a human donor who received a COVID-19 vaccine.

The V and J genes are TRBV5-8 and TRBJ1-4; D not certain. V lost 2 bases, J lost 7 bases, and 15 bases lay in between. The CDR3 has 15 amino acids. The germline V gene encodes CDR1 SGHTS and CDR2 YDEGEE. CDR3: CASSFWNWGSEKLFF. As DNA, the CDR3 is TGTGCCAGCAGCTTCTGGAACTGGGGTAGTGAAAAACTGTTTTTT.

V gene TRBV9 combines with J gene TRBJ1-2; the D is unclear. V gave up 0 bases and J gave up 8 bases, with 14 bases separating them. Germline values: CDR1 SGDLS, CDR2 YYNGEE. The CDR3 has 14 residues. The CDR3 nucleotides are TGTGCCAGCAGCGTAGATGGAGAGGGTGGAGGCTACACCTTC. Protein sequence: CASSVDGEGGGYTF.

This chain connects TRBV18 to TRBJ1-2; 7 bases line up with TRBD1. The CDR3 runs to 15 residues. With V trimmed by 6 bases and J by 3 bases, 10 bases remained unmatched. Germline loops: CDR1 KGHSH, CDR2 LQKENI. CDR3 sequence (DNA): TGTGCCAGCTCGTTTAGACAGGGAATTGACTATGGCTACACCTTC. This encodes CASSFRQGIDYGYTF.

The chain couples TRBV20-1 to TRBJ2-4, with D perhaps TRBD1 or TRBD2 (5 bases each). The germline V gene has CDR1 DFQATT and CDR2 SNEGSKA (reference sequence). V was clipped by 3 bases and J by 5 bases, with 14 bases between them. The CDR3 covers 14 residues. The CDR3 here is CSASFPGTENIQYF. The CDR3 DNA reads as TGCAGTGCTAGTTTCCCTGGGACGGAAAACATTCAGTACTTC.

This chain links TRBV2 with TRBJ2-5, with D unclear. Germline-derived CDR1 and CDR2 are SNHLY and FYNNEI. The CDR3 runs to 14 residues. Between the trimmed V and J ends, which lost 2 bases and 5 bases, there was a span of 12 bases. CDR3: CASSELVAWETQYF. The CDR3 DNA sequence: TGTGCCAGCAGTGAACTAGTGGCCTGGGAGACCCAGTACTTC.

J is TRBJ2-3 and V is TRBV5-5, with 12 bases identical to TRBD2. With V trimmed by 5 bases and J by 2 bases, 6 bases remained unmatched. The CDR3 covers 16 residues. Germline-derived CDR1 and CDR2 are SGHKS and YYEKEE (reference sequence). CDR3: CASRRLAGAYTDTQYF. CDR3 in DNA: TGTGCCAGCAGACGACTAGCGGGGGCCTACACAGATACGCAGTATTTT. The full variable domain, completed using reference TRBV5-5 and TRBJ2-3, is DAGVTQSPTHLIKTRGQQVTLRCSPISGHKSVSWYQQVLGQGPQFIFQYYEKEERGRGNFPDRFSARQFPNYSSELNVNALLLGDSALYLCASRRLAGAYTDTQYFGPGTRLTVL.

The chain employs TRBV6-1 and TRBJ1-5, with D possibly matching TRBD1 (6 bases). The ends were cut back, 4 bases at V and 3 bases at J, with 16 bases in the middle. Germline V gene sequence: CDR1 MNHNS, CDR2 SASEGT. The CDR3 runs 16 residues. The CDR3 spells CASSVGGGTNNQPQHF. CDR3 nucleotides: TGTGCCAGCAGTGTGGGAGGGGGTACTAACAATCAGCCCCAGCATTTT.

The chain joins TRBV19 to TRBJ2-1; tentatively, D is TRBD1 or TRBD2 (6 bases each). V was trimmed by 4 bases and J by 8 bases, leaving 15 bases between them. The CDR3 runs to 14 residues. Germline CDR1 LNHDA, CDR2 SQIVND (reference sequence). The CDR3 DNA reads as TGTGCCAGTAGTAGACCCGGGGGCGCCGATGAGCAGTTCTTC. Encoded protein: CASSRPGGADEQFF.

The chain employs TRBV7-3 and TRBJ2-3; possibly TRBD1 or TRBD2 for D (5 bases each). CDR1 and CDR2 (germline): SGHTA, FQGTGA. CDR3 length: 13 amino acids. Trimming pared 5 bases from V and 8 bases from J, leaving 14 bases between. The DNA for the CDR3 is TGTGCCAGCAGCGAGGGGACGGAAGGTACGCAGTATTTT. Translating it yields CASSEGTEGTQYF.

The V and J genes are TRBV29-1 and TRBJ2-2; no firm D call. There are 12 residues in the CDR3. Per the germline V gene, CDR1 is SQVTM and CDR2 is ANQGSEA. Trimming stripped 7 bases from V and 1 base from J, with 7 bases between. CDR3 DNA sequence: TGCAGCGCTCCAGGGAACACCGGGGAGCTGTTTTTT. This sequence encodes CSAPGNTGELFF.

CDR3 bases: TGCAGCGTTGGGACAGGGACTGGAAACACCATATATTTT. Its protein is CSVGTGTGNTIYF. The chain joins TRBV29-1 to TRBJ1-3; 8 nucleotides agree with TRBD1. With V trimmed by 4 bases and J by 2 bases, 1 base remained unmatched. Germline V gene data show CDR1 as SQVTM and CDR2 as ANQGSEA. CDR3 length: 13 amino acids.

This clone was counted between two and nine times. V and J are TRBV23-1 and TRBJ2-7; no firm D call. TRBV23-1 is filed as an ORF, its function uncertain. V was trimmed by 0 bases and J by 0 bases, leaving 12 bases between them. There are 16 residues in the CDR3. CDR3 sequence reads: CASSQSLSSNSYEQYV. CDR3 sequence (DNA): TGCGCCAGCAGTCAATCCCTAAGCTCGAACTCCTACGAGCAGTACGTC.

The chain has TRBV6-5 and TRBJ2-2; weak D call: TRBD2 (6 bases). The CDR3 spans 13 residues. V was cut by 6 bases and J by 5 bases, with 10 bases left in between. CDR1 and CDR2 from the germline V gene are MNHEY and SVGAGI. The CDR3 nucleotides read TGTGCCAGCAGGCGGGGAACGACCGGGGAGCTGTTTTTT. Amino acids: CASRRGTTGELFF.

The rearrangement uses TRBV30 and TRBJ1-2; D gene unclear. Looked up from germline, CDR1 is GTSNPN and CDR2 is SVGIG (reference sequence). Trimming stripped 5 bases from V and 0 bases from J, with 4 bases between. The CDR3 has 11 residues. The CDR3 DNA sequence: TGTGCCTGGGGGGCTAACTATGGCTACACCTTC. Its translation is CAWGANYGYTF.

This chain links TRBV9 with TRBJ1-1; D may be TRBD1 (5 bases). The CDR3 is made up of 13 amino acids. V lost 7 bases and J 1 base, leaving 11 bases between the germline ends. The germline V gene has CDR1 SGDLS and CDR2 YYNGEE. The CDR3 DNA sequence: TGTGCCAGCGGGGGGGGGACGAACACTGAAGCTTTCTTT. This encodes CASGGGTNTEAFF.

CDR3 residues: CASSQKLTGDYGYTF. Written as DNA, the CDR3 is TGTGCCAGCAGCCAAAAGCTGACAGGGGATTATGGCTACACCTTC. The chain carries TRBV7-8 and TRBJ1-2; the match to TRBD1 covers 8 bases. The CDR3 has 15 amino acids. Germline V gene lookup returns CDR1 SGHVS and CDR2 FQNEAQ. Losses at the gene ends were 5 bases for V and 5 bases for J; bases not matched to a gene: 10.

This clone was counted a few times. The chain recombines TRBV3-1 (or the pseudogene TRBV3-2) with TRBJ1-3; D unresolved. With 1 base removed from V and 4 bases from J, the gap between germline ends came to 2 bases. The length of the CDR3 is 12 residues. Germline lookup yields CDR1 LGHDT and CDR2 YNNKEL (reference sequence). This CDR3 reads CASSQAGNTIYF. The CDR3 bases are TGTGCCAGCAGCCAAGCGGGAAACACCATATATTTT.

The chain is built from TRBV7-3 and TRBJ2-2; perhaps TRBD2 as D (6 bases). The germline CDR1 and CDR2 sequences are SGHTA and FQGTGA. V dropped 2 bases and J dropped 0 bases, with 7 bases sitting between them. This CDR3 comprises 15 residues. The CDR3 sequence is CASSLWGANTGELFF. The CDR3 DNA reads as TGTGCCAGCAGCTTATGGGGGGCGAACACCGGGGAGCTGTTTTTT.

This clone has a single count. J is TRBJ2-1 and V is TRBV5-1; 8 bases align to TRBD2. CDR1 SGHRS and CDR2 YFSETQ come from the germline V gene. There are 16 residues in the CDR3. Trimming cost V 4 bases and J 2 bases; bases outside gene matches: 8. In nucleotides, the CDR3 is TGCGCCAGCAGCGTATCTCCGGGACTAGCCTACAATGAGCAGTTCTTC. Amino acids: CASSVSPGLAYNEQFF.

The genes are TRBV18 and TRBJ1-1; D remains unclear. The CDR3 covers 17 residues. Between the trimmed V and J ends, which lost 2 bases and 6 bases, there was a span of 22 bases. Germline CDR1 is KGHSH and CDR2 is LQKENI. As DNA, the CDR3 is TGTGCCAGCTCACCAGTTAGGGATTTGGGAGGCTACGCTGAAGCTTTCTTT. Translation gives CASSPVRDLGGYAEAFF.

The V gene is TRBV2, the J gene TRBJ1-3; D is uncertain. V dropped 6 bases and J dropped 4 bases, with 7 bases sitting between them. The CDR3 extends over 12 amino acids. Germline V lookup: CDR1 SNHLY, CDR2 FYNNEI. CDR3 nucleotide sequence: TGTGCCAGCAGCCTGCAGGGAAACACCATATATTTT. It yields the protein CASSLQGNTIYF.